This entry features one T cell receptor (delta chain) sequence. Its target is not known. The TCRdb protein, from a much larger clone, departs from this DNA's translation at residue 10, likely by read error; the protein shown derives from the DNA. Vgamma9/Vdelta2+ and Vdelta2-negative gammadelta T cells were flow-sorted from PBMC for bulk sequencing. The data were taken from a study of γδ T cells in repeated Plasmodium falciparum infection. Study at large: Donors had four controlled P. falciparum NF54 infections over roughly 640 days.

Both TRG and TRD chains were sequenced from each sorted sample. TCRdb re-processed the multiplex PCR reads using CATT. Of roughly 48,000 delta-chain clones in the sample, 1.6% were seen once. Germline CDR1 is TVYSNPD and CDR2 is GDNSRS (reference sequence). With 1 base clipped from V and 1 base from J, the junction kept 9 bases outside the gene matches. The CDR3 runs to 16 residues. Study-wide points: Over time and infection, Vgamma9/Vdelta2+ repertoires remained highly stable and polyclonal.

The chain is built from TRDV3 and TRDJ1; TRDD3 matches 10 bases. This clonotype was sampled from a pool of human donors (malaria-infected and uninfected, not separated). Specimen: gamma-delta T cells from blood. CDR3 nucleotides: TGTGCCTTTACCCCCGGGGGGGATACGGGCACCGATAAACTCATCTTT. Translated, it gives CAFTPGGDTGTDKLIF.